This T cell receptor (beta chain) was identified during a study of identical twins. There are a few counts of this clonotype. TCRdb re-called the 5' RACE reads with MiXCR, one entry per CDR3 protein. The sample records around 490,000 distinct CDR3 sequences, approximately 16% being singletons. CDR3 length: 15 residues. CDR1 SGHVS and CDR2 FQNEAQ come from the germline V gene. Trimming cost V 5 bases and J 5 bases, with 15 bases left between them. This same sample was also taken into another study, of yellow fever vaccine responses in identical twins. That report notes: Reports say the vaccine T cell response in twins looked partly convergent and partly personalized.

The sample consisted of CD4+ T cells sorted from blood. This sequence originates from a woman aged 18-29 years in good health. J is TRBJ2-2 and V is TRBV7-8; TRBD1 is a possible D gene (6 bases). Here the CDR3 DNA reads TGTGCCAGCAGCATACAGGGAGAAGTTACCGGGGAGCTGTTTTTT. It specifies CASSIQGEVTGELFF.